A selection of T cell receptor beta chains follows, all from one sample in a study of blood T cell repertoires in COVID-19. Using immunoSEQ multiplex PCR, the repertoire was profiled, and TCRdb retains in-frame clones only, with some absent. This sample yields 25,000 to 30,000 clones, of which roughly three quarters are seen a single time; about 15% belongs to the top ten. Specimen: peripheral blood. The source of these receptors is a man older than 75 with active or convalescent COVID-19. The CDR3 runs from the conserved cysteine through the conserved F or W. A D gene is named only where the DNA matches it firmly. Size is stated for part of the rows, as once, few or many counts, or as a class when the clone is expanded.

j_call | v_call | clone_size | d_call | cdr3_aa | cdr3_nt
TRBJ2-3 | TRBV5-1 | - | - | CASSLESEGDTQYF | TGCGCCAGCAGCTTGGAGTCCGAGGGAGATACGCAGTATTTT
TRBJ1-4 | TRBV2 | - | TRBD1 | CASSDLGGSTNEKLFF | TGTGCCAGCAGTGATTTAGGGGGCTCTACTAATGAAAAACTGTTTTTT
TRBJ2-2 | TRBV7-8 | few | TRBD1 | CASSLVGQENTGELFF | TGTGCCAGCAGCTTAGTGGGACAGGAGAACACCGGGGAGCTGTTTTTT
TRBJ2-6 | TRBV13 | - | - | CASRGLSGANVLTF | TGTGCCAGCAGGGGACTCTCTGGGGCCAACGTCCTGACTTTC
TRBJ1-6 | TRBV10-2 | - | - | CASSESRAGRSPLHF | TGCGCCAGCAGTGAGTCGAGGGCAGGACGTTCACCCCTCCACTTT
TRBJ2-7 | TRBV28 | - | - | CASSFTGRYEQYF | TGTGCCAGCAGTTTTACAGGGCGCTACGAGCAGTACTTC
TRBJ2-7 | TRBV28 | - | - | CASITSPGSSYEQYF | TGTGCCAGCATTACCTCCCCGGGGAGCTCCTACGAGCAGTACTTC
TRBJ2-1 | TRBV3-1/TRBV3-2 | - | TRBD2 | CASSQVGGRAGNEQFF | TGTGCCAGCAGCCAAGTCGGCGGGAGGGCCGGGAATGAGCAGTTCTTC
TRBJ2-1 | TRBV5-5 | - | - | CASSLVGGSYNEQFF | TGTGCCAGCAGCTTGGTAGGGGGCTCCTACAATGAGCAGTTCTTC
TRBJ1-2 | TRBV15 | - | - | CATSLGPDGYTF | TGTGCCACCAGCTTGGGCCCAGATGGCTACACCTTC
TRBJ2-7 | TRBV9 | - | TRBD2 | CASSVQAGGSYEQYF | TGTGCCAGCAGCGTACAAGCGGGGGGTTCCTACGAGCAGTACTTC
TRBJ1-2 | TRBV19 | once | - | CASASSQGWGYGYTF | TGTGCCAGTGCATCCAGCCAGGGTTGGGGCTATGGCTACACCTTC
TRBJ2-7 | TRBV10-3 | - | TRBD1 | CAKGDRWPYEQYF | TGTGCCAAGGGGGACAGGTGGCCATACGAGCAGTACTTC
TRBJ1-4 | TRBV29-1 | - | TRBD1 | CSVASGTGSEKLFF | TGCAGCGTCGCGTCCGGGACAGGGAGTGAAAAACTGTTTTTT
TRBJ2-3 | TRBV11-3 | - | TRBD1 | CASSPDRGRTDTQYF | TGTGCCAGCAGCCCGGACAGGGGAAGGACAGATACGCAGTATTTT
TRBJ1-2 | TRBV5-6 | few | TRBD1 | CASNVGQSVLGYTF | TGTGCCAGCAACGTGGGACAGTCCGTCTTGGGCTACACCTTC
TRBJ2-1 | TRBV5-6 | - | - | CASSPPAEGVYNEQFF | TGTGCCAGCAGCCCCCCAGCTGAGGGGGTCTACAATGAGCAGTTCTTC
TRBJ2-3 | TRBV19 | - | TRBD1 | CASSAPGTGFSTDTQYF | TGTGCCAGTAGTGCTCCTGGGACAGGGTTTAGTACAGATACGCAGTATTTT
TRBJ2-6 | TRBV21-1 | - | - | CASSKGEGTGANVLTF | TGTGCCAGCAGCAAGGGAGAAGGGACAGGGGCCAACGTCCTGACTTTC
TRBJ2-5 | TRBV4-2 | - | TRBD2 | CASSPASGQETQYF | TGTGCCAGCAGCCCGGCTAGCGGCCAAGAGACCCAGTACTTC
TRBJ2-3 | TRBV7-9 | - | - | CASSRDYSHSTDTQYF | TGTGCCAGCAGCAGGGATTACAGCCATAGCACAGATACGCAGTATTTT
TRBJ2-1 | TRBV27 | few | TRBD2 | CATTSGGLNEQFF | TGTGCCACCACTTCGGGGGGACTCAATGAGCAGTTCTTC
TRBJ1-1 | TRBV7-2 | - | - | CASSLQGSTEAFF | TGTGCCAGCAGCTTACAGGGGAGCACTGAAGCTTTCTTT
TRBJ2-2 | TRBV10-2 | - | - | CASSRLISGTGELFF | TGCGCCAGCTCCCGTCTGATTAGCGGTACCGGGGAGCTGTTTTTT
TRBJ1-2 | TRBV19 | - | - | CASSPSGTIYGYTF | TGTGCCAGTAGTCCCTCCGGGACAATCTATGGCTACACCTTC
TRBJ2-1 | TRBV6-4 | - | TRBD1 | CASSPTLTGGNEQFF | TGTGCCAGCAGCCCTACATTGACAGGGGGCAATGAGCAGTTCTTC
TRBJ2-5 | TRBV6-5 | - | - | CASSSGQTTLETQYF | TGTGCCAGCAGTTCTGGACAGACCACTCTAGAGACCCAGTACTTC
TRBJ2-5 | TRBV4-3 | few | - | CASSQDYRGGETQYF | TGCGCCAGCAGCCAAGATTACAGGGGGGGAGAGACCCAGTACTTC
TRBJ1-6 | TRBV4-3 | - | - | CASSQGRQNSPLHF | TGCGCCAGCAGCCAGGGGCGACAAAATTCACCCCTCCACTTT
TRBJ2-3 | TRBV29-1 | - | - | CSVMDWHGDTQYF | TGCAGCGTTATGGACTGGCACGGGGATACGCAGTATTTT
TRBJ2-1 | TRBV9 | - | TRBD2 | CASSTGLAGVIHEQFF | TGTGCCAGCAGCACCGGACTAGCGGGAGTGATACATGAGCAGTTCTTC
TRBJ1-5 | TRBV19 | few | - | CASTQTGWQPQHF | TGTGCCAGTACCCAGACAGGTTGGCAGCCCCAGCATTTT
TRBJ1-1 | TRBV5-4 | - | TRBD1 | CASSLGQGAWAFF | TGTGCCAGCAGCTTGGGGCAGGGGGCATGGGCTTTCTTT
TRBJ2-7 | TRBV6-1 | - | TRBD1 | CASSDGTGGYYEQYF | TGTGCCAGCAGTGACGGGACAGGGGGCTACTACGAGCAGTACTTC
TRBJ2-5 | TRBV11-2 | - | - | CASSLLAGHETQYF | TGTGCCAGCAGCTTATTGGCAGGGCACGAGACCCAGTACTTC
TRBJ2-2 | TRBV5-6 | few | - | CASSFRGTGELFF | TGTGCCAGCAGCTTTCGGGGTACCGGGGAGCTGTTTTTT
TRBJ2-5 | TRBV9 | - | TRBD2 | CASSARPGLGSGETQYF | TGTGCCAGCAGCGCCCGACCGGGACTAGGGAGCGGTGAGACCCAGTACTTC
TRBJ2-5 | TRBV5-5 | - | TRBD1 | CASSFGQGAASGSQETQYF | TGTGCCAGCAGCTTCGGACAGGGGGCAGCTAGCGGAAGTCAAGAGACCCAGTACTTC
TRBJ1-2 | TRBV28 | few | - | CASIGQAHLGYTF | TGTGCCAGCATTGGGCAGGCGCATTTGGGCTACACCTTC
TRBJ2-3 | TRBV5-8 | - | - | CASSFARTSTDTQYF | TGTGCCAGCAGCTTTGCCAGGACTAGCACAGATACGCAGTATTTT
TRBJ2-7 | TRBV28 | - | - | CASSLEAYEQYF | TGTGCCAGCAGTTTGGAGGCCTACGAGCAGTACTTC
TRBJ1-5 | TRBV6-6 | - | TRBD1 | CASTRQGQNQPQHF | TGTGCCAGCACCCGACAGGGTCAAAATCAGCCCCAGCATTTT
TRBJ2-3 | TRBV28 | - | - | CASSSPYSLTGTTDTQYF | TGTGCCAGCAGTTCCCCATATTCCCTTACAGGGACCACAGATACGCAGTATTTT
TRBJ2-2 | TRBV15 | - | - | CATSRDSSLSTGELFF | TGTGCCACCAGCAGAGATTCGTCGCTGAGCACCGGGGAGCTGTTTTTT
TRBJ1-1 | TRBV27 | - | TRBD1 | CASSQQGRSEAFF | TGTGCCAGCAGCCAACAGGGGCGCAGTGAAGCTTTCTTT
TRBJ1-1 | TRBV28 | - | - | CASRILRNTEAFF | TGTGCCAGCAGGATACTTAGGAACACTGAAGCTTTCTTT
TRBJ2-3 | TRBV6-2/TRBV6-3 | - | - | CASSYSTGQYF | TGTGCCAGCAGTTACTCGACGGGGCAGTATTTT
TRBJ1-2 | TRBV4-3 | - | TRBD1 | CASSQEQGVNYGYTF | TGCGCCAGCAGCCAAGAACAGGGGGTTAACTATGGCTACACCTTC
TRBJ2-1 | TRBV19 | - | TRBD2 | CASSLSGNSYNEQFF | TGTGCCAGTAGCCTAAGCGGGAACTCCTACAATGAGCAGTTCTTC
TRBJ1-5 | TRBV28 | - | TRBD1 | CASSDGQGGNQPQHF | TGTGCCAGCAGCGACGGACAGGGTGGCAATCAGCCCCAGCATTTT
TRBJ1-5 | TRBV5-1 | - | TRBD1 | CASSPRTGIGQPQHF | TGCGCCAGCAGCCCACGGACAGGTATCGGTCAGCCCCAGCATTTT